Presented here are 16 T cell receptor beta chains from one specimen sequenced in a study of cytomegalovirus exposure and HLA in healthy donors. The PCR ran on 60 Vbeta and 13 Jbeta primers. Produced via immunoSEQ multiplex PCR; TCRdb's table is partial and in-frame only. Among 140,000 or so clones listed, over 60% were seen once. Sequenced: PBMCs. These receptors were obtained from a man aged 40-49 years in good health and CMV-seronegative.

This clone was recorded a few times. The gene calls are TRBV4-1 and TRBJ2-7, with 9 bases aligning to TRBD1. The V gene end was trimmed by 6 bases and the J gene end by 2 bases; junction bases not matched to a gene: 8. The length of the CDR3 is 15 residues. CDR1 is MGHRA and CDR2 is YSYEKL in the germline V gene. The CDR3: CASREQWTGAYEQYF. The CDR3, as DNA: TGCGCCAGCAGGGAGCAGTGGACAGGGGCCTACGAGCAGTACTTC.

The J gene is TRBJ2-7, the V gene TRBV9; D gene ambiguous. The ends were cut back, 3 bases at V and 3 bases at J, with 10 bases in the middle. Germline lookup yields CDR1 SGDLS and CDR2 YYNGEE. This CDR3 region has 13 residues. The CDR3 reads CASSARVDYEQYF. CDR3 in DNA: TGTGCCAGCAGCGCCCGGGTCGACTACGAGCAGTACTTC.

The CDR3 coding sequence is TGTGCCAGTAGTATTTCAGGGCAGGCCTACGAGCAGTACTTC. Residues: CASSISGQAYEQYF. This sequence joins TRBV19 and TRBJ2-5; D is possibly TRBD1 (5 bases). The end of the DNA fits TRBJ2-7 better, so the J call may be wrong. Germline CDR1 is LNHDA and CDR2 is SQIVND (reference sequence). CDR3 length: 14 amino acids.

The chain employs TRBV29-1 and TRBJ2-3, with no clear D. The CDR3 contains 12 residues. Per germline, CDR1 SQVTM and CDR2 ANQGSEA. Deletions cut 1 base from V and 6 bases from J, with 8 bases between. The DNA of the CDR3 is TGCAGCGTTGAAGGTTGGGCTGATACGCAGTATTTT. Amino acids: CSVEGWADTQYF.

J is TRBJ2-7 and V is TRBV13, with a weak D call TRBD2 (6 bases). Per the germline V gene, CDR1 is PRHDT and CDR2 is FYEKMQ (reference sequence). Trimming took 5 bases from V and 2 from J, leaving 10 bases between them. This CDR3 comprises 13 residues. CDR3 sequence reads: CASSNGGAYEQYF. DNA for the CDR3: TGTGCCAGCAGCAACGGGGGAGCCTACGAGCAGTACTTC.

CDR3 protein: CASSPRQGMNTGELFF. The CDR3 DNA sequence: TGTGCCAGCAGCCCGAGACAGGGGATGAACACCGGGGAGCTGTTTTTT. The genes are TRBV7-2 and TRBJ2-2, with 8 bases that match TRBD1. The CDR3 has 16 amino acids. The J segment lost 1 base and the V segment lost 5 bases, leaving 6 bases of the junction unmatched. Germline CDR1 and CDR2: SGHTA and FQGNSA.

This sequence joins TRBV7-9 and TRBJ2-3, with a tentative D call TRBD2 (6 bases). The V gene's germline CDR1 is SEHNR and CDR2 FQNEAQ (reference sequence). The CDR3 totals 13 residues. Trimming left V 5 bases short and J 6 bases short, with 12 bases between. CDR3 sequence reads: CASSPPAGDTQYF. As DNA, the CDR3 is TGTGCCAGCAGCCCTCCCGCGGGGGATACGCAGTATTTT. The full variable domain, with the rest looked up from reference TRBV7-9 and TRBJ2-3, is DTGVSQNPRHKITKRGQNVTFRCDPISEHNRLYWYRQTLGQGPEFLTYFQNEAQLEKSRLLSDRFSAERPKGSFSTLEIQRTEQGDSAMYLCASSPPAGDTQYFGPGTRLTVL.

V and J are TRBV19 and TRBJ2-1; 10 bases line up with TRBD2. V was clipped by 5 bases and J by 2 bases; unmatched bases: 6. There are 16 residues in the CDR3. The V gene's germline CDR1 is LNHDA and CDR2 SQIVND (reference sequence). CDR3 bases: TGTGCCAGTAGTGAGAATAGCGGGAGGCCCTACAATGAGCAGTTCTTC. It translates to CASSENSGRPYNEQFF.

This clone was observed a handful of times. One junction end disagrees with the germline gene, perhaps due to a read error. The rearrangement uses TRBV7-9 and TRBJ2-2; perhaps TRBD2 as D (5 bases). Germline V gene data show CDR1 as SEHNR and CDR2 as FQNEAQ (reference sequence). The CDR3 runs 16 residues. The chain's CDR3 is CSSRPTRLRVGGELFF. The CDR3 nucleotides are TGTTCCAGCAGACCAACTAGGTTAAGGGTCGGCGGGGAGCTGTTTTTT.

This clone was seen a handful of times. The V and J genes are TRBV6-4 and TRBJ1-4, with D tentatively TRBD1 (5 bases). The CDR3 contains 15 residues. Trimming took 5 bases from V and 0 from J, leaving 10 bases between them. Germline assignment: CDR1 MRHNA and CDR2 SNTAGT. The CDR3 nucleotides read TGTGCCAGCAGTTTGACAGAAGCAACTAATGAAAAACTGTTTTTT. Translation: CASSLTEATNEKLFF.

This clone has more than one count but fewer than ten. This chain connects TRBV5-1 to TRBJ2-3, with TRBD2 identical over 13 bases. The CDR3 is 20 amino acids. Germline V lookup: CDR1 SGHRS, CDR2 YFSETQ. The J segment lost 4 bases and the V segment lost 0 bases, leaving 14 bases of the junction unmatched. CDR3 DNA sequence: TGCGCCAGCAGCTTGGCCGGGGGACTAGCGGGGCCGACATACCCAGATACGCAGTATTTT. Translating it yields CASSLAGGLAGPTYPDTQYF. The full variable domain, completed using reference TRBV5-1 and TRBJ2-3, is KAGVTQTPRYLIKTRGQQVTLSCSPISGHRSVSWYQQTPGQGLQFLFEYFSETQRNKGNFPGRFSGRQFSNSRSEMNVSTLELGDSALYLCASSLAGGLAGPTYPDTQYFGPGTRLTVL.

The rearrangement uses TRBV11-1 and TRBJ2-7; perhaps TRBD2 as D (6 bases). The CDR3 is made up of 15 amino acids. Between the trimmed V and J ends, which lost 1 base and 6 bases, there was a span of 16 bases. The germline V gene has CDR1 SGHAT and CDR2 FQDESV (reference sequence). The CDR3 coding sequence is TGTGCCAGCAGCTTAGACGGGGGAGGACCGGGCGAGCAGTACTTC. It translates to CASSLDGGGPGEQYF. The whole variable domain, remainder taken from reference TRBV11-1 and TRBJ2-7, is EAEVAQSPRYKITEKSQAVAFWCDPISGHATLYWYRQILGQGPELLVQFQDESVVDDSQLPKDRFSAERLKGVDSTLKIQPAELGDSAMYLCASSLDGGGPGEQYFGPGTRLTVT.

The V call is TRBV6-5, the J call TRBJ2-5; TRBD2 matches 11 bases. CDR1 and CDR2 from the germline V gene are MNHEY and SVGAGI. The CDR3 has 13 residues. J gave up 10 bases and V 6 bases, and 7 bases lay outside the gene matches. CDR3 in amino acids: CASRPLAGEGQYF. In DNA, the CDR3 is TGTGCCAGCAGACCACTAGCGGGGGAGGGCCAGTACTTC.

The genes are TRBV6-1 and TRBJ1-4; D might be TRBD1 (6 bases). The V end lost 9 bases, the J end lost 6 bases, and 17 bases lay between the germline ends. The germline gives CDR1 MNHNS, CDR2 SASEGT. The CDR3 sequence is 14 residues long. The CDR3 region has the DNA TGTGCCAGAGGGGGAGCGAATCGCGATGAAAAACTGTTTTTT. Translated: CARGGANRDEKLFF.

J is TRBJ1-5 and V is TRBV19; 8 bases line up with TRBD1. CDR3 size: 14 residues. V shed 6 bases, J shed 4 bases, and the junction held 5 bases outside the gene matches. Germline CDR1 and CDR2: LNHDA and SQIVND (reference sequence). The CDR3 coding sequence is TGTGCCAGTAGGACAGGGGCCCTTAATCAGCCCCAGCATTTT. As protein: CASRTGALNQPQHF.

The chain employs TRBV11-2 and TRBJ2-7; 7 bases map to TRBD2. J was trimmed by 4 bases and V by 5 bases; bases with no gene match: 5. The CDR3 extends over 13 amino acids. Germline assignment: CDR1 SGHAT and CDR2 FQNNGV. The CDR3 coding sequence is TGTGCCAGCAGCACCTGGACTAGATACGAGCAGTACTTC. This sequence encodes CASSTWTRYEQYF.